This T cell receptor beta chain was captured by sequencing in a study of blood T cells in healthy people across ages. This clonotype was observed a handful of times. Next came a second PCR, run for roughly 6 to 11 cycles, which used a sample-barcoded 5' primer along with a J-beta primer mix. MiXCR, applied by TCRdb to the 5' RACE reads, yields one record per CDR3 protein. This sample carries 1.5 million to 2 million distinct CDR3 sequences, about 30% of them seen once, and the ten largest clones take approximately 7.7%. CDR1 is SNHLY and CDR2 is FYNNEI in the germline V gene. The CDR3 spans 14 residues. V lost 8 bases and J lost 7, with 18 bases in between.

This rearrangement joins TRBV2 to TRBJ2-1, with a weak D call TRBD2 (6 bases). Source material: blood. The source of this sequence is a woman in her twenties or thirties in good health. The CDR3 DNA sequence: TGTGCCAGCGGATTGACTAGGGGAAGTAATGAGCAGTTCTTC. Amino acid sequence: CASGLTRGSNEQFF. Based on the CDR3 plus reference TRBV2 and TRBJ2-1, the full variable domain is EPEVTQTPSHQVTQMGQEVILRCVPISNHLYFYWYRQILGQKVEFLVSFYNNEISEKSEIFDDQFSVERPDGSNFTLKIRSTKLEDSAMYFCASGLTRGSNEQFFGPGTRLTVL.